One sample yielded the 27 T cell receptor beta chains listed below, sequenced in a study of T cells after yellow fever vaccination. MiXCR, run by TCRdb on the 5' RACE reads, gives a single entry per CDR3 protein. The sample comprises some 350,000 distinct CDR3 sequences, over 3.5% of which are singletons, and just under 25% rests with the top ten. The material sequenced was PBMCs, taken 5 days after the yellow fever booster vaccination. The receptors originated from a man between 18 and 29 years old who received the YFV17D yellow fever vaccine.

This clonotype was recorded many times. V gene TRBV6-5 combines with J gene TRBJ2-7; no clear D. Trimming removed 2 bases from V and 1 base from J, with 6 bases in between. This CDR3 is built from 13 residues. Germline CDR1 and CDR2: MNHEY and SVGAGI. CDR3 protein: CASSYDGSYEQYF. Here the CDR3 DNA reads TGTGCCAGCAGTTACGACGGGTCCTACGAGCAGTACTTC.

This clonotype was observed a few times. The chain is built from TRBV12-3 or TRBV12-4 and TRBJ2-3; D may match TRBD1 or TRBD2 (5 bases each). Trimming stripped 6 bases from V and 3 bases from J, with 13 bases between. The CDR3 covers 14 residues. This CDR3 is CASRRGDSTDTQYF. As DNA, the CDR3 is TGTGCCAGCAGAAGAGGGGATTCGACAGATACGCAGTATTTT.

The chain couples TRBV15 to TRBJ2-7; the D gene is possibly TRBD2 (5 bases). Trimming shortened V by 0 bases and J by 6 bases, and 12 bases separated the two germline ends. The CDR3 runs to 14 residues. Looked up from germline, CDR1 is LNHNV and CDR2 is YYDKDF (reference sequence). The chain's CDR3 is CATSRDPRDSEQYV. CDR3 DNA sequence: TGTGCCACCAGCAGAGATCCTCGGGATAGCGAGCAGTACGTC.

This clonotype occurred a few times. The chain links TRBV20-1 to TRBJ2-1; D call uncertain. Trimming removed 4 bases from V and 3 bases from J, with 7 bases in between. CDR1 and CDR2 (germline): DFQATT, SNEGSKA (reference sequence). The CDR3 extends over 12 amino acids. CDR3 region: CSAKRDYNEQFF. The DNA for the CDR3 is TGCAGTGCTAAAAGGGACTACAATGAGCAGTTCTTC.

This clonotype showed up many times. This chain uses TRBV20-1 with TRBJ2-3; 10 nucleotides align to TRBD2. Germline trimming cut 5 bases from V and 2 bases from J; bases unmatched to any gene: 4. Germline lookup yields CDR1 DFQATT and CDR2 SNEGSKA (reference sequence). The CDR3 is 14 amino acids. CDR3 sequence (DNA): TGCAGTGCTGTAGCGGGGGGAAACACAGATACGCAGTATTTT. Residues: CSAVAGGNTDTQYF.

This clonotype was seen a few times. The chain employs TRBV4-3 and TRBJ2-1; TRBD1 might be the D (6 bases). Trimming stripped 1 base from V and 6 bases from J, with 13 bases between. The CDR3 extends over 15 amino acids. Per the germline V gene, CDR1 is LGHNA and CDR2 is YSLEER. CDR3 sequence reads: CASSQGRQAGNEQFF. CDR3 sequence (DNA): TGCGCCAGCAGCCAAGGGAGACAGGCGGGCAATGAGCAGTTCTTC.

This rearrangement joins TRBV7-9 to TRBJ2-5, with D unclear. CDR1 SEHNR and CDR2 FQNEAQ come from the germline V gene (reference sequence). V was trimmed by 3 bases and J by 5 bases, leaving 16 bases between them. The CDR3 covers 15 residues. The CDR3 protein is CASSFASFSPETQYF. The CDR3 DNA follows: TGTGCCAGCAGCTTCGCCAGCTTCTCCCCGGAGACCCAGTACTTC. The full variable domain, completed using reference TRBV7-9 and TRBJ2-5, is DTGVSQNPRHKITKRGQNVTFRCDPISEHNRLYWYRQTLGQGPEFLTYFQNEAQLEKSRLLSDRFSAERPKGSFSTLEIQRTEQGDSAMYLCASSFASFSPETQYFGPGTRLLVL.

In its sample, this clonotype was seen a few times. The CDR3 sequence: CASNRWTEQETQYF. The CDR3 DNA follows: TGTGCCAGTAACCGGTGGACAGAGCAAGAGACCCAGTACTTC. The chain employs TRBV12-3 or TRBV12-4 and TRBJ2-5; a possible D gene is TRBD1 (6 bases). The CDR3 length is 14 residues. Deletions cut 9 bases from V and 2 bases from J, with 16 bases between.

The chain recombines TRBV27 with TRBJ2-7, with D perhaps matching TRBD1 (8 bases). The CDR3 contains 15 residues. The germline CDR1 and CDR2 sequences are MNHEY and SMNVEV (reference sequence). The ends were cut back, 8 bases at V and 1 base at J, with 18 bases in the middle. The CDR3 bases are TGTGCCAGCCACAGGGGGGGACAGTATTCCTACGAGCAGTACGTC. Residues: CASHRGGQYSYEQYV.

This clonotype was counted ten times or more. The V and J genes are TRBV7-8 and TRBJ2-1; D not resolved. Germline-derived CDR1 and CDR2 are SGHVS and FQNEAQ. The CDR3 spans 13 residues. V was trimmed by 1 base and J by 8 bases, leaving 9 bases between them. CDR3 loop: CASSLEWPHEQFF. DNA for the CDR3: TGTGCCAGCAGCTTAGAATGGCCACATGAGCAGTTCTTC. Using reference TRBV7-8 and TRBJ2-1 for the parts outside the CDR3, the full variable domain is GAGVSQSPRYKVAKRGQDVALRCDPISGHVSLFWYQQALGQGPEFLTYFQNEAQLDKSGLPSDRFFAERPEGSVSTLKIQRTQQEDSAVYLCASSLEWPHEQFFGPGTRLTVL.

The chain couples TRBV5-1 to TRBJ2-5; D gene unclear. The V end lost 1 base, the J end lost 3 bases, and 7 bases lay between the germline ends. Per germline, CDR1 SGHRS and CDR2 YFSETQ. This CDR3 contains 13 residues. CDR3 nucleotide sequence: TGCGCCAGCAGCTTGACGGCGGAAGAGACCCAGTACTTC. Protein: CASSLTAEETQYF.

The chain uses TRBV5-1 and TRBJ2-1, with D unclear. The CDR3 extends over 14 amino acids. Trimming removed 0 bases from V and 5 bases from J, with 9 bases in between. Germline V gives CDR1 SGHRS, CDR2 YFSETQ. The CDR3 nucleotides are TGCGCCAGCAGCTTGGGGGCTTTTGACAATGAGCAGTTCTTC. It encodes CASSLGAFDNEQFF.

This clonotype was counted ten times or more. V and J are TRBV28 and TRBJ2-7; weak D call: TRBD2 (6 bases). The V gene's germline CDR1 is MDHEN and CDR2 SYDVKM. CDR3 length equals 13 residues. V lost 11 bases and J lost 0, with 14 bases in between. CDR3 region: CAAWRDGSYEQYF. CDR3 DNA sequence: TGTGCCGCTTGGAGGGACGGCTCCTACGAGCAGTACTTC.

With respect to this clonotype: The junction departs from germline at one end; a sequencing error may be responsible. The CDR3 coding sequence is TGTGCCAGCAGCCAAGCCCAGGACGGCCGGGTTTTT. It codes for CASSQAQDGRVF. The chain has TRBV3-1 and TRBJ2-2; D ambiguous. Germline V CDR1 and CDR2: LGHDT, YNNKEL (reference sequence). This CDR3 has 12 residues.

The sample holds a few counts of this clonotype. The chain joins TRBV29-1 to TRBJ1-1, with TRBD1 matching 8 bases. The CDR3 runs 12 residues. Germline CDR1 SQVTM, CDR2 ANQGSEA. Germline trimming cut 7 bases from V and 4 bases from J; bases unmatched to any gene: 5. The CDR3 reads CSGQGIATEAFF. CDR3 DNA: TGCAGCGGACAGGGGATAGCCACTGAAGCTTTCTTT.

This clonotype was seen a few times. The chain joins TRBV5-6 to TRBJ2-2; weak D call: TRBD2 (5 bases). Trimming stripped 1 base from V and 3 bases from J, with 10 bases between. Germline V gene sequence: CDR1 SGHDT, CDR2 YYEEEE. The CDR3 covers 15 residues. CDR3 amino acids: CASSLIRADTGELFF. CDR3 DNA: TGTGCCAGCAGCTTGATCAGAGCGGACACCGGGGAGCTGTTTTTT.

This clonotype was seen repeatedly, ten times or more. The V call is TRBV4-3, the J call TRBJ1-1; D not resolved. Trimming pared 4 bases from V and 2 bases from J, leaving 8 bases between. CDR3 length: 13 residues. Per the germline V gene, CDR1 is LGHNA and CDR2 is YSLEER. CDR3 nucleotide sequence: TGCGCCAGCAGCCGAGAGGGAAACACTGAAGCTTTCTTT. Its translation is CASSREGNTEAFF.

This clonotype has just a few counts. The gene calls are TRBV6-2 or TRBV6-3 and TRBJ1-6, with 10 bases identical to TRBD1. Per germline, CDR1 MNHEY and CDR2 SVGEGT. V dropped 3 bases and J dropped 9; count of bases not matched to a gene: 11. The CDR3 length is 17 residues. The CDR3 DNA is TGTGCCAGCAGTTATTTTTCCGGACAGGGGGGATTTTCACCCCTCCACTTT. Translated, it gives CASSYFSGQGGFSPLHF.

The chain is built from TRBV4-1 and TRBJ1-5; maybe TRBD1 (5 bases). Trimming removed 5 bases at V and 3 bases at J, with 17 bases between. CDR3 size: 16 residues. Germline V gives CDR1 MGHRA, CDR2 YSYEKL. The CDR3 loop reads CASSLRGQKDNQPQHF. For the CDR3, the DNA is TGCGCCAGCAGCTTAAGGGGTCAGAAGGACAATCAGCCCCAGCATTTT.

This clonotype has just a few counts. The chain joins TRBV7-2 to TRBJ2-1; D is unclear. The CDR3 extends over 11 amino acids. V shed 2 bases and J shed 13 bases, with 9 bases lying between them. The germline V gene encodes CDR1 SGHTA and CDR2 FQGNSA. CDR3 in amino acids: CASSLQVSQFF. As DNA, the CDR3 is TGTGCCAGCAGCTTACAGGTATCACAGTTCTTC.

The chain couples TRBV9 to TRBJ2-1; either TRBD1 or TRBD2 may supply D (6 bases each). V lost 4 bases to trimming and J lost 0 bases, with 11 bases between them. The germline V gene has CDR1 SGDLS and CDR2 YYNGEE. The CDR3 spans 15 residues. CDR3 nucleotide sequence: TGTGCCAGCAGCCCAGAGGGGGGCTCCTACAATGAGCAGTTCTTC. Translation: CASSPEGGSYNEQFF.

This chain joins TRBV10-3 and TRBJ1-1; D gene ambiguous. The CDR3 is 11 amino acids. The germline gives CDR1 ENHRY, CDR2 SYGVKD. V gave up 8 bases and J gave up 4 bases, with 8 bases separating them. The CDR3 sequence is CAIRGATEAFF. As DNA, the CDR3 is TGTGCCATCCGGGGAGCCACTGAAGCTTTCTTT.

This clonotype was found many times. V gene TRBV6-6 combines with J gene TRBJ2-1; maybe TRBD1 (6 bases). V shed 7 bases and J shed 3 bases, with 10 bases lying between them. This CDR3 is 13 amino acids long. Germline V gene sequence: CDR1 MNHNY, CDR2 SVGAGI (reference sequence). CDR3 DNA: TGTGCCAGCACACAGGGATACTACAATGAGCAGTTCTTC. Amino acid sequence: CASTQGYYNEQFF.

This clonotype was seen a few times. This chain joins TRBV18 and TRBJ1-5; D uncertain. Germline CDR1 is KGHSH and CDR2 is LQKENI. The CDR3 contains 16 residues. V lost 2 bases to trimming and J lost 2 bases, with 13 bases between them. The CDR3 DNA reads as TGTGCCAGCTCACCATCAGCAGGCATGGGCAATCAGCCCCAGCATTTT. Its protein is CASSPSAGMGNQPQHF.

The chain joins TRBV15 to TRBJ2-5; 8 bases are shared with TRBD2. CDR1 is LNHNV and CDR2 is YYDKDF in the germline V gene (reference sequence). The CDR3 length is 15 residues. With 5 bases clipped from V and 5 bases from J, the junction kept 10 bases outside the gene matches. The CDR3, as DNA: TGTGCCACCAGCCAGAGCCGGGGGGGAGGGGAGACCCAGTACTTC. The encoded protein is CATSQSRGGGETQYF.

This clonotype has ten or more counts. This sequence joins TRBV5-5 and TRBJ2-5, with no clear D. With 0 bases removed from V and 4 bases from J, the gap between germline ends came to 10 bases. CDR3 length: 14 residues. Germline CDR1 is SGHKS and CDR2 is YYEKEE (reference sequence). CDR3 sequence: CASSLVGRRETQYF. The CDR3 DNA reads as TGTGCCAGCAGCTTGGTTGGTAGGCGAGAGACCCAGTACTTC.

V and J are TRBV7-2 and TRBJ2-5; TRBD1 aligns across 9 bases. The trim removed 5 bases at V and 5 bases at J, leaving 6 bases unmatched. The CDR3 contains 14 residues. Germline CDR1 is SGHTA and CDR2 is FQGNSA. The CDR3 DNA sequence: TGTGCCAGCAGCGTAATACAGGGGGCTGAGACCCAGTACTTC. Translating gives CASSVIQGAETQYF.